These 21 T cell receptor beta chains were sequenced from one sample in a study of identical twins. TCRdb ran MiXCR on the 5' RACE reads and lists one entry per CDR3 protein. Found here are 1.5 million or so distinct CDR3 sequences, about 31% of them singletons; the top ten hold 0.25% to 0.3%. Source material: cord blood. These receptors were obtained from a newborn girl in good health.

The sample holds many counts of this clonotype. V is TRBV29-1 and J is TRBJ1-2; no definite D call. The germline CDR1 and CDR2 sequences are SQVTM and ANQGSEA. V gave up 4 bases and J gave up 4 bases, with 19 bases separating them. This CDR3 region has 15 residues. CDR3 sequence: CSVAPHSLSGYGYTF. For the CDR3, the DNA is TGCAGCGTTGCCCCACACAGCCTCAGCGGCTATGGCTACACCTTC.

This clonotype was seen many times. This chain connects TRBV28 to TRBJ2-7, with D possibly matching TRBD1 (9 bases). Trimming took 6 bases from V and 3 from J, leaving 18 bases between them. Per germline, CDR1 MDHEN and CDR2 SYDVKM. The CDR3 has 15 amino acids. CDR3 bases: TGTGCCAGCAGCCTTAGCGGGACAGGGTTCTACGAGCAGTACTTC. This gives the protein CASSLSGTGFYEQYF.

The CDR3 DNA follows: TGTGCCAGCAGTGCATTTCGAAAGACCCAGTACTTC. It encodes CASSAFRKTQYF. The J gene is TRBJ2-5, the V gene TRBV28; no clear D gene. The germline V and J ends were trimmed by 5 bases and 6 bases, with 10 bases remaining between them. CDR3 size: 12 residues. CDR1 MDHEN and CDR2 SYDVKM come from the germline V gene.

The sample holds a few counts of this clonotype. The chain joins TRBV6-1 to TRBJ2-1; D unclear. CDR1 is MNHNS, CDR2 SASEGT, per germline. Between the trimmed V and J ends, which lost 5 bases and 9 bases, there was a span of 8 bases. This CDR3 region has 11 residues. CDR3 loop: CASSLTPEQFF. CDR3 DNA sequence: TGTGCCAGCAGTCTTACCCCTGAGCAGTTCTTC.

This clonotype was counted only a few times. V is TRBV10-3 and J is TRBJ2-1; tentatively, D is TRBD2 (5 bases). CDR3 length equals 14 residues. Germline loops: CDR1 ENHRY, CDR2 SYGVKD. Deletions cut 10 bases from V and 2 bases from J, with 15 bases between. For the CDR3, the DNA is TGTGCCACTAGCAGTCCAGGCGCCTACAATGAGCAGTTCTTC. Residues: CATSSPGAYNEQFF.

This chain connects TRBV20-1 to TRBJ2-2; 9 bases line up with TRBD1. This CDR3 has 14 residues. The germline V gene has CDR1 DFQATT and CDR2 SNEGSKA (reference sequence). With 4 bases clipped from V and 7 bases from J, the junction kept 7 bases outside the gene matches. CDR3 residues: CSANRDRGNGELFF. The CDR3 DNA reads as TGCAGTGCTAACAGAGACAGGGGGAACGGGGAGCTGTTTTTT.

In this sample, this clonotype turned up once. V is TRBV3-1 and J is TRBJ2-3, with TRBD2 matching 9 bases. The CDR3 contains 14 residues. Germline CDR1 reads LGHDT; CDR2 reads YNNKEL (reference sequence). V shed 3 bases and J 6 bases; nucleotides not matched to a gene: 4. CDR3 coding DNA: TGTGCCAGCAGCCATAGCGGGAGTAGGGATACGCAGTATTTT. Protein product: CASSHSGSRDTQYF.

This clonotype was found a few times. V and J are TRBV6-6 and TRBJ1-2; perhaps TRBD1 as D (6 bases). V lost 7 bases to trimming and J lost 4 bases, with 13 bases between them. CDR1 and CDR2 (germline): MNHNY, SVGAGI (reference sequence). The CDR3 contains 13 residues. The CDR3 here is CASITRGAYGYTF. In DNA, the CDR3 is TGTGCCAGCATCACGAGGGGGGCCTATGGCTACACCTTC.

This clonotype was counted at least ten times. The gene calls are TRBV6-1 and TRBJ1-2; no firm D call. The V end lost 3 bases, the J end lost 4 bases, and 9 bases lay between the germline ends. This CDR3 has 13 amino acids. Germline CDR1 MNHNS, CDR2 SASEGT. CDR3 DNA sequence: TGTGCCAGCAGTGAGGTCGAGGGCTATGGCTACACCTTC. Protein product: CASSEVEGYGYTF.

The chain combines TRBV20-1 with TRBJ2-5, with a weak D call TRBD1 (8 bases). Germline CDR1 reads DFQATT; CDR2 reads SNEGSKA (reference sequence). The CDR3 runs 13 residues. The V and J ends lost 4 bases and 11 bases respectively, with 20 bases between them. The CDR3 protein is CSAKRQGAGEQYF. CDR3 DNA: TGCAGTGCTAAGAGGCAGGGGGCGGGGGAGCAGTACTTC.

This chain links TRBV11-2 with TRBJ2-3; a weak D match, TRBD2 (6 bases). The CDR3 totals 15 residues. V was trimmed by 5 bases and J by 2 bases, leaving 14 bases between them. CDR1 and CDR2 from the germline V gene are SGHAT and FQNNGV. The CDR3 protein is CASSPGREPTDTQYF. DNA of the CDR3: TGTGCCAGCAGCCCTGGACGGGAGCCCACAGATACGCAGTATTTT.

The V and J genes are TRBV3-1 and TRBJ2-7; 14 bases align to TRBD2. The J call may be mistaken, given a closer DNA end match to TRBJ2-5. Germline V gives CDR1 LGHDT, CDR2 YNNKEL (reference sequence). The CDR3 is made up of 16 amino acids. CDR3 in DNA: TGTGCCAGCAGCCAACCGGGACTAGCGGGAGCAGAGACCCAGTACTTC. It specifies CASSQPGLAGAETQYF.

This clonotype has more than one count but fewer than ten. The gene calls are TRBV7-9 and TRBJ2-5; D is possibly TRBD1 (5 bases). Germline V gene lookup returns CDR1 SEHNR and CDR2 FQNEAQ (reference sequence). Deletions cut 3 bases from V and 0 bases from J, with 23 bases between. This CDR3 has 19 residues. The CDR3 loop reads CASSFSEVEDTWYQETQYF. The CDR3 bases are TGTGCCAGCAGCTTCTCGGAAGTCGAGGACACCTGGTACCAAGAGACCCAGTACTTC.

This sequence joins TRBV7-2 and TRBJ2-7; 7 nucleotides agree with TRBD2. Trimming cost V 5 bases and J 5 bases; bases outside gene matches: 3. Germline CDR1 and CDR2: SGHTA and FQGNSA. The CDR3 is 12 residues long. CDR3 loop: CASSPTSDEQYF. The CDR3, as DNA: TGTGCCAGCAGCCCCACTAGCGACGAGCAGTACTTC.

J is TRBJ2-5 and V is TRBV4-2; D is perhaps TRBD2 (5 bases). Per germline, CDR1 LGHNA and CDR2 YNFKEQ. Deletions cut 0 bases from V and 2 bases from J, with 10 bases between. The CDR3 contains 15 residues. The CDR3 sequence: CASSQDRGLQETQYF. The CDR3 coding sequence is TGTGCCAGCAGCCAAGATCGCGGGTTACAAGAGACCCAGTACTTC.

The rearrangement joins TRBV6-1 to TRBJ2-3; D unresolved. The CDR3 is 15 residues long. The germline gives CDR1 MNHNS, CDR2 SASEGT. V was pared by 4 bases and J by 0 bases, with 11 bases between. The CDR3, as DNA: TGTGCCAGCAGTGGACCCCTCCGGAGCACAGATACGCAGTATTTT. It specifies CASSGPLRSTDTQYF.

V is TRBV5-6 and J is TRBJ2-7, with D hard to call. Germline V gene lookup returns CDR1 SGHDT and CDR2 YYEEEE. The V end lost 1 base, the J end lost 2 bases, and 10 bases lay between the germline ends. This CDR3 is built from 14 residues. The CDR3 is CASSLYQVAYEQYF. The CDR3 DNA is TGTGCCAGCAGCTTGTACCAGGTGGCCTACGAGCAGTACTTC. The whole variable domain, filled in from reference TRBV5-6 and TRBJ2-7, reads DAGVTQSPTHLIKTRGQQVTLRCSPKSGHDTVSWYQQALGQGPQFIFQYYEEEERQRGNFPDRFSGHQFPNYSSELNVNALLLGDSALYLCASSLYQVAYEQYFGPGTRLTVT.

This sequence joins TRBV6-5 and TRBJ1-2, with D perhaps TRBD1 (6 bases). Germline CDR1 is MNHEY and CDR2 is SVGAGI. CDR3 length: 15 residues. V lost 0 bases to trimming and J lost 7 bases, with 15 bases between them. CDR3 sequence: CASSYSPGGEIGYTF. The DNA of the CDR3 is TGTGCCAGCAGTTACTCGCCCGGGGGCGAAATTGGCTACACCTTC.

The table lists this clonotype with a count of one. The chain has TRBV7-9 and TRBJ1-2; no firm D call. The germline V gene encodes CDR1 SEHNR and CDR2 FQNEAQ (reference sequence). V lost 0 bases and J 4 bases, leaving 18 bases between the germline ends. CDR3 length equals 17 residues. The CDR3 region has the DNA TGTGCCAGCAGCTTAGCTCGGACGGAAAACCGTACCTATGGCTACACCTTC. Protein product: CASSLARTENRTYGYTF.

The rearrangement uses TRBV27 and TRBJ2-7; D remains ambiguous. V gave up 6 bases and J gave up 3 bases, with 9 bases separating them. Germline assignment: CDR1 MNHEY and CDR2 SMNVEV (reference sequence). This CDR3 is 12 amino acids long. This chain's CDR3 is CASRSPIYEQYF. CDR3 DNA sequence: TGTGCCAGCAGGTCGCCCATCTACGAGCAGTACTTC.

This clonotype has more than one count but fewer than ten. The chain has TRBV20-1 and TRBJ1-6, with D hard to call. V was clipped by 1 base and J by 6 bases, with 4 bases between them. CDR1 DFQATT and CDR2 SNEGSKA come from the germline V gene (reference sequence). This CDR3 is 12 amino acids long. The CDR3 nucleotides are TGCAGTGCTAGAGCAGCTAATTCACCCCTCCACTTT. Protein: CSARAANSPLHF.